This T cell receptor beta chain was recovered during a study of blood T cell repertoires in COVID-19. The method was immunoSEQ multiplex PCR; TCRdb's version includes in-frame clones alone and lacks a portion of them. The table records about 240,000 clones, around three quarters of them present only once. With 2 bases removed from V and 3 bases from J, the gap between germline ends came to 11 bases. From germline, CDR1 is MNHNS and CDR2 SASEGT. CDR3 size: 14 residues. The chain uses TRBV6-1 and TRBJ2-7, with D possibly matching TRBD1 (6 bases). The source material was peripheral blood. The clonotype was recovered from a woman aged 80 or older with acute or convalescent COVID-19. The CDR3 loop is CASSEQGMVYEQYF. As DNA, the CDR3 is TGTGCCAGCAGTGAACAGGGGATGGTCTACGAGCAGTACTTC.